Presented here are 19 T cell receptor beta chains from one specimen sequenced in a study of a mutant IDH1 vaccine in newly diagnosed glioma. Antigens for these TCRs are unknown. Profiling relied on immunoSEQ multiplex PCR, and the TCRdb table lists in-frame clones only, not all of them. Altogether under 40,000 clones are present, roughly 84% being singletons, with the ten largest covering 25% to 30%. Time point denoted: week 47, end of study. Topical imiquimod accompanied each vaccine dose, which consisted of 300 ug of mutant IDH1 20-mer peptide. This sample comprised PBMCs, obtained from a glioma patient whose treatment included an IDH1 peptide vaccine. All receptors derive from a man aged 25-45 years with glioma.

The rearrangement uses TRBV2 and TRBJ1-1, with 7 bases that match TRBD1. The CDR3 length is 14 residues. The junction had 8 bases not matched to a gene; V was cut back by 6 bases and J by 4 bases. Germline CDR1 SNHLY, CDR2 FYNNEI. CDR3: CASSDREVGTEAFF. In DNA, the CDR3 is TGTGCCAGCAGCGACAGGGAAGTTGGCACTGAAGCTTTCTTT.

This clone showed up just a few times. The chain carries TRBV6-4 and TRBJ2-3, with 8 bases lining up with TRBD2. The CDR3 spans 15 residues. With V trimmed by 3 bases and J by 4 bases, 6 bases remained unmatched. Germline V gene sequence: CDR1 MRHNA, CDR2 SNTAGT. The CDR3 sequence: CASSEAGEEADTQYF. CDR3 nucleotides: TGTGCCAGCAGTGAAGCGGGAGAGGAGGCAGATACGCAGTATTTT.

The chain is built from TRBV5-1 and TRBJ1-5; 8 bases are shared with TRBD1. Germline V gives CDR1 SGHRS, CDR2 YFSETQ. J gave up 6 bases and V 1 base, and 6 bases lay outside the gene matches. This CDR3 has 15 amino acids. The CDR3 region is CASSLIPGGIQPQHF. The CDR3 DNA reads as TGCGCCAGCAGCTTGATCCCAGGGGGCATTCAGCCCCAGCATTTT.

The J gene is TRBJ1-4, the V gene TRBV27; unclear D gene. V was pared by 2 bases and J by 1 base, with 11 bases between. Germline V CDR1 and CDR2: MNHEY, SMNVEV (reference sequence). CDR3 length equals 16 residues. Here the CDR3 DNA reads TGTGCCAGCAGTTTAAGACCGCAGCAAACTAATGAAAAACTGTTTTTT. Protein sequence: CASSLRPQQTNEKLFF.

The rearrangement links TRBV30 to TRBJ2-7; weak D call: TRBD2 (6 bases). V was clipped by 5 bases and J by 1 base, with 15 bases between them. Germline assignment: CDR1 GTSNPN and CDR2 SVGIG (reference sequence). The CDR3 length is 14 residues. The CDR3 loop reads CAWGRLGTSYEQYF. In nucleotides, the CDR3 is TGTGCCTGGGGGAGATTAGGGACTTCCTACGAGCAGTACTTC.

The chain combines TRBV9 with TRBJ1-1; weak D call: TRBD1 (5 bases). This CDR3 region has 17 residues. Trimming shortened V by 4 bases and J by 3 bases, and 22 bases separated the two germline ends. Looked up from germline, CDR1 is SGDLS and CDR2 is YYNGEE. The DNA for the CDR3 is TGTGCCAGCAGCACCCCCCGGGGGAAAGGCGTGGACACTGAAGCTTTCTTT. Translated: CASSTPRGKGVDTEAFF.

The CDR3 loop reads CASSYRTSGRGETQYF. CDR3 in DNA: TGCGCCAGCAGTTACCGGACTAGCGGGAGGGGAGAGACCCAGTACTTC. V is TRBV5-1 and J is TRBJ2-5, with 15 bases fitting TRBD2. Germline loops: CDR1 SGHRS, CDR2 YFSETQ. V lost 5 bases to trimming and J lost 4 bases; unmatched junction nucleotides: 6. This CDR3 comprises 16 residues. The full variable domain, its missing parts supplied by reference TRBV5-1 and TRBJ2-5, is KAGVTQTPRYLIKTRGQQVTLSCSPISGHRSVSWYQQTPGQGLQFLFEYFSETQRNKGNFPGRFSGRQFSNSRSEMNVSTLELGDSALYLCASSYRTSGRGETQYFGPGTRLLVL.

CDR3 residues: CASSEDRTIMPQHF. CDR3 in DNA: TGTGCCAGCAGCGAAGACAGAACAATCATGCCCCAGCATTTT. The genes are TRBV11-2 and TRBJ1-5, with D tentatively TRBD1 (5 bases). The CDR3 covers 14 residues. V gave up 5 bases and J gave up 9 bases, with 17 bases separating them. Germline V CDR1 and CDR2: SGHAT, FQNNGV.

The chain carries TRBV2 and TRBJ1-4; TRBD1 agrees at 8 bases. V shed 3 bases and J 3 bases; nucleotides not matched to a gene: 9. The CDR3 has 17 amino acids. The germline V gene encodes CDR1 SNHLY and CDR2 FYNNEI. The CDR3 sequence is CASSDSGRGPSNEKLFF. CDR3 DNA sequence: TGTGCCAGCAGTGATAGTGGCAGGGGGCCATCTAATGAAAAACTGTTTTTT.

The chain couples TRBV7-8 to TRBJ2-7; D is undetermined. CDR1 is SGHVS and CDR2 is FQNEAQ in the germline V gene. V lost 1 base to trimming and J lost 11 bases, with 9 bases between them. The CDR3 contains 11 residues. The CDR3 sequence: CASSLEGNEYF. CDR3 bases: TGTGCCAGCAGCTTAGAGGGAAACGAGTACTTC.

The CDR3 DNA follows: TGCGCCAGCAGCCGACCAGGAGGGGGGGGAGTGCAAGAGACCCAGTACTTC. Amino acids: CASSRPGGGGVQETQYF. The chain couples TRBV5-1 to TRBJ2-5; TRBD2 might be the D (7 bases). The CDR3 covers 17 residues. V lost 4 bases to trimming and J lost 2 bases, with 21 bases between them. Germline CDR1 reads SGHRS; CDR2 reads YFSETQ.

The chain links TRBV5-4 to TRBJ2-7; TRBD2 aligns across 9 bases. The CDR3 length is 15 residues. After removal of 0 bases from V and 6 bases from J, the junction contained 7 bases not matched to a gene. CDR1 is SGHNT and CDR2 is YYREEE in the germline V gene (reference sequence). CDR3 amino acids: CASSLVEREVPEQYF. CDR3 in DNA: TGTGCCAGCAGCTTGGTAGAGCGGGAGGTCCCCGAGCAGTACTTC. The full variable domain, with the rest looked up from reference TRBV5-4 and TRBJ2-7, is ETGVTQSPTHLIKTRGQQVTLRCSSQSGHNTVSWYQQALGQGPQFIFQYYREEENGRGNFPPRFSGLQFPNYSSELNVNALELDDSALYLCASSLVEREVPEQYFGPGTRLTVT.

This chain connects TRBV28 to TRBJ1-2; D call uncertain. Trimming cost V 5 bases and J 0 bases, with 16 bases left between them. Germline CDR1 and CDR2: MDHEN and SYDVKM. There are 16 residues in the CDR3. The DNA for the CDR3 is TGTGCCAGCAGTAGAATCCGGACGGCCGCTAACTATGGCTACACCTTC. This encodes CASSRIRTAANYGYTF.

The rearrangement joins TRBV4-1 to TRBJ2-3; D might be TRBD2 (5 bases). The germline V gene has CDR1 MGHRA and CDR2 YSYEKL. V gave up 3 bases and J gave up 0 bases, with 7 bases separating them. The CDR3 length is 14 residues. The CDR3 loop reads CASSQAGSTDTQYF. In DNA, the CDR3 is TGCGCCAGCAGCCAGGCGGGTAGCACAGATACGCAGTATTTT.

This clone came up a few times. The genes are TRBV30 and TRBJ1-2; D call uncertain. The CDR3 loop spans 10 amino acids. The V end was cut by 3 bases, the J end by 8 bases, with 7 bases between. The germline V gene encodes CDR1 GTSNPN and CDR2 SVGIG (reference sequence). The CDR3 is CAWRAVGYTF. The CDR3 bases are TGTGCCTGGAGAGCGGTGGGCTACACCTTC.

V gene TRBV4-3 combines with J gene TRBJ2-7; D is uncertain. Trimming took off 0 bases at V and 4 bases at J, with 10 bases between the two ends. The germline V gene encodes CDR1 LGHNA and CDR2 YSLEER. This CDR3 region has 14 residues. The DNA of the CDR3 is TGCGCCAGCAGCCAAGAGTGGGCCAAGTACGAGCAGTACTTC. Translating gives CASSQEWAKYEQYF.

This clone turned up a few times. J is TRBJ1-1 and V is TRBV18; D unclear. The CDR3 sequence is 13 residues long. The germline CDR1 and CDR2 sequences are KGHSH and LQKENI. V lost 2 bases and J lost 0, with 4 bases in between. The CDR3 region is CASSPAVNTEAFF. The CDR3 nucleotides read TGTGCCAGCTCACCAGCGGTGAACACTGAAGCTTTCTTT.

The chain carries TRBV7-2 and TRBJ1-4; D call uncertain. Germline V lookup: CDR1 SGHTA, CDR2 FQGNSA. V lost 6 bases to trimming and J lost 6 bases, with 17 bases between them. This CDR3 is 15 amino acids long. The CDR3 spells CASRPSTTVDEKLFF. The CDR3 nucleotides are TGTGCCAGCAGGCCGTCGACGACGGTGGATGAAAAACTGTTTTTT.

The gene calls are TRBV7-8 and TRBJ1-2, with D maybe TRBD1 (6 bases). CDR1 SGHVS and CDR2 FQNEAQ come from the germline V gene. Trimming took 0 bases from V and 7 from J, leaving 15 bases between them. The CDR3 length is 15 residues. The CDR3 reads CASSLAGQGYGGYTF. The CDR3 bases are TGTGCCAGCAGCTTAGCTGGCCAGGGGTATGGTGGCTACACCTTC.